Sequencing of this T cell receptor (beta chain) was carried out in a study of shared clonotypes between healthy human individuals. Note on this clone: Its specificity is not known.

The study, taken as a whole, reports: An effect of sequencing depth on clonotype sharing among donors was expected.

Using immunoSEQ multiplex PCR, the repertoire was profiled, and TCRdb retains in-frame clones only, with some absent. The data show some 450,000 clones, more than 70% seen once. The CDR3 is 14 residues long. After removal of 7 bases from V and 5 bases from J, the junction contained 10 bases not matched to a gene. The germline V gene encodes CDR1 MNHNS and CDR2 SASEGT. The clonotype was recovered from a middle-aged woman in good health. Some clones in this sample may be carry-over from other donors' samples. V usage is TRBV6-1 and J usage is TRBJ2-7; TRBD1 matches at 8 bases. Material: PBMCs. Here the CDR3 DNA reads TGTGCCAGCACTACCGGGACAGGTCGCCACGAGCAGTACTTC. Translating it yields CASTTGTGRHEQYF.